The following is a T cell receptor beta chain sequence with its context. Original processing methods: Quantification of nucleated cells was approximated via reference gene primer amplification. TCRdb's copy holds only in-frame clones and misses some; the assay was immunoSEQ multiplex PCR. The V and J calls and the clone size are those of that table, but D and trimming were determined from the DNA. The sample holds roughly 250,000 clones, about 91% seen once. The V end was cut by 1 base, the J end by 7 bases, with 11 bases between. Germline lookup yields CDR1 LNHDA and CDR2 SQIVND (reference sequence). There are 14 residues in the CDR3. The data belong to a study of blood T cell repertoires in COVID-19. The overall study: Material from acute and convalescent COVID-19 was sourced from the United States, Italy and Spain. PBMCs, B-cell-depleted T cells, or T cells provided the cDNA or gDNA that made up the material.

Sequencing used peripheral blood. The TCR sequence derives from a person between 18 and 30 years old with COVID-19, enrolled during active disease. J is TRBJ2-1 and V is TRBV19, with D tentatively TRBD1 (6 bases). DNA of the CDR3: TGTGCCAGTAGTATAGTTTCCCAGGGGAATGAGCAGTTCTTC. Its protein is CASSIVSQGNEQFF.